This T cell receptor (beta chain) was found in a study of post-analysis software for immune sequencing data. Study-level points and caveats: Multiple sclerosis patients had significantly lower normalized Chao1 diversity than controls.

Incorporated into the TCR beta cDNA libraries were unique molecular identifiers, which served to reduce PCR and sequencing biases. Each sample of about 0.95 to 11 million input T cells yielded around 500,000 cDNA molecules, so each molecule approximated one T cell. Each CDR3 protein gets one entry after TCRdb re-called the PCR reads with MiXCR. The table lists roughly 400,000 distinct CDR3 sequences, roughly 38% of them singletons. As to this clonotype: The antigen is undetermined.

The sequencing sample was made of blood. This TCR derives from a girl between 2 and 10 years old with multiple sclerosis.

CDR3 bases: TGCGCCAGCAGCTTTCGGACCGCGCCGGGAGCTTTCTTT. It specifies CASSFRTAPGAFF. The chain joins TRBV5-1 to TRBJ1-1; D gene ambiguous. This CDR3 region has 13 residues. V lost 2 bases and J lost 10, with 15 bases in between. Germline CDR1 SGHRS, CDR2 YFSETQ.